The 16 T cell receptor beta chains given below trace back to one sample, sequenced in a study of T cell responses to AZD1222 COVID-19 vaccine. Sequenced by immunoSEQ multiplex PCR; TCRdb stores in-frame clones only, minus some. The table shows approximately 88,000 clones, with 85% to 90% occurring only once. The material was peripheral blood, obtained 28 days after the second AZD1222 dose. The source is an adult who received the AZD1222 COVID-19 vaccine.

The CDR3 coding sequence is TGCGCCAGCAGCGCAACAGGGGACGATGGCTACACCTTC. Translation: CASSATGDDGYTF. The gene calls are TRBV5-1 and TRBJ1-2; 7 bases are shared with TRBD1. Trimming cost V 4 bases and J 6 bases; bases outside gene matches: 6. Germline CDR1 and CDR2: SGHRS and YFSETQ. The CDR3 runs 13 residues.

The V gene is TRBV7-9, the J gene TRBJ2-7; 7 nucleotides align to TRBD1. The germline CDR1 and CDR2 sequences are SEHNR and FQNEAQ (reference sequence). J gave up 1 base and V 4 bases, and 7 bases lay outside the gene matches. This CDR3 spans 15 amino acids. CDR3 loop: CASSYPRTGSYEQYF. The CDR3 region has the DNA TGTGCCAGCAGCTACCCTCGGACAGGTTCCTACGAGCAGTACTTC.

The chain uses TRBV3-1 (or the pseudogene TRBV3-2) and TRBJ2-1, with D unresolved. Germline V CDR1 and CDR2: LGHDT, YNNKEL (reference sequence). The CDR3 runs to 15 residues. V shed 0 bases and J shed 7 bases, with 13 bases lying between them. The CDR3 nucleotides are TGTGCCAGCAGCCAAGAGAGTGGTCGGATTAATGAGCAGTTCTTC. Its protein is CASSQESGRINEQFF.

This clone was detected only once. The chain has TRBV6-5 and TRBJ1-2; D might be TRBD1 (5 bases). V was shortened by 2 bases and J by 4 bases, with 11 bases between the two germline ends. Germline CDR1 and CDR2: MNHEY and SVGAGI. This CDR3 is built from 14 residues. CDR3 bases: TGTGCCAGCAGTTACGCAGACAGCAGCTATGGCTACACCTTC. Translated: CASSYADSSYGYTF.

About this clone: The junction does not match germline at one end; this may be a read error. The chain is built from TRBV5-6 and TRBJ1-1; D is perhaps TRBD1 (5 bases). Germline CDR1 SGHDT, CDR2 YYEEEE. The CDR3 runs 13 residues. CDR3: CASSLGPVTEAFF. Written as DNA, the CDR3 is TGTGCCAGCAGTTTGGGGCCAGTCACTGAAGCTTTCTTT.

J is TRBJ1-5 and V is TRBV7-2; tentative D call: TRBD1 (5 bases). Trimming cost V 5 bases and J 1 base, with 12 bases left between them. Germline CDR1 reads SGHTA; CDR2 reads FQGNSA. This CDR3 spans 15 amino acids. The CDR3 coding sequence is TGTGCCAGCAGCCCCGGGGGAAGCAGCAATCAGCCCCAGCATTTT. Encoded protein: CASSPGGSSNQPQHF. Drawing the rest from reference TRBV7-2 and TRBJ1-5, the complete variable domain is GAGVSQSPSNKVTEKGKDVELRCDPISGHTALYWYRQSLGQGLEFLIYFQGNSAPDKSGLPSDRFSAERTGGSVSTLTIQRTQQEDSAVYLCASSPGGSSNQPQHFGDGTRLSIL.

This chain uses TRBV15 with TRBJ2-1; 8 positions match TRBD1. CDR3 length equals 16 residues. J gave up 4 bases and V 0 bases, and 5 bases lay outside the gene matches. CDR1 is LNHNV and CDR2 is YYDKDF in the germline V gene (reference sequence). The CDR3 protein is CATSRDRRQGYNEQFF. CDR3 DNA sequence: TGTGCCACCAGCAGAGATCGAAGACAGGGGTACAATGAGCAGTTCTTC. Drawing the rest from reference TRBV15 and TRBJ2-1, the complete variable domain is DAMVIQNPRYQVTQFGKPVTLSCSQTLNHNVMYWYQQKSSQAPKLLFHYYDKDFNNEADTPDNFQSRRPNTSFCFLDIRSPGLGDTAMYLCATSRDRRQGYNEQFFGPGTRLTVL.

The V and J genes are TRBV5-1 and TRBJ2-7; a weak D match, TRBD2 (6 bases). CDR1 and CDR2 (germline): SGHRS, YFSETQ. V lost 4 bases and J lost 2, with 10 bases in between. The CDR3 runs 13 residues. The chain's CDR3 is CASSLSGTYEQYF. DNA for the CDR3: TGCGCCAGCAGCCTTAGCGGAACCTACGAGCAGTACTTC.

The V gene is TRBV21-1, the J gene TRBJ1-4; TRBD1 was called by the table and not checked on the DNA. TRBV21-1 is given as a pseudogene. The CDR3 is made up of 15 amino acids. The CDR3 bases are TGTGCCAGCAGCAAAAGCCAGGGCGAGAATGAAAAACTGTTTTTT. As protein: CASSKSQGENEKLFF.

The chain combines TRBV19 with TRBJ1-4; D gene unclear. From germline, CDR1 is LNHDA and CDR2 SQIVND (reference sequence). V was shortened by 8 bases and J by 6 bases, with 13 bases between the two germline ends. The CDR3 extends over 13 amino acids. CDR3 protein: CASAVIQDEKLFF. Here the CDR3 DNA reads TGTGCCAGTGCTGTCATCCAGGATGAAAAACTGTTTTTT.

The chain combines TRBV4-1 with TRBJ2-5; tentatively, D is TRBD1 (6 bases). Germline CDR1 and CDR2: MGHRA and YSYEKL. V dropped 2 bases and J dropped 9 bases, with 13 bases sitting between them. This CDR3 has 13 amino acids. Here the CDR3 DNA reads TGCGCCAGCAGCCAACAACAGGGAAAGGCCCAGTACTTC. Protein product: CASSQQQGKAQYF.

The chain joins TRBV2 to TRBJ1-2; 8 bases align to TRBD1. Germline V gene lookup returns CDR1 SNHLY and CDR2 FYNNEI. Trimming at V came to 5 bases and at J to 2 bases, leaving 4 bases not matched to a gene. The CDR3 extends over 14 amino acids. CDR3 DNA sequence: TGTGCCAGCAGTAGGACAGGGTTAAACTATGGCTACACCTTC. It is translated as CASSRTGLNYGYTF.

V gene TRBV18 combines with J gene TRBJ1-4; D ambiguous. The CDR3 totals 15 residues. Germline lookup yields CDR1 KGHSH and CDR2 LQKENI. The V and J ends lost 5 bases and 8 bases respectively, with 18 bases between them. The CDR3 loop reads CASSTPGGLGEKLFF. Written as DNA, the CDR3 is TGTGCCAGCTCAACCCCGGGCGGGCTGGGAGAAAAACTGTTTTTT.

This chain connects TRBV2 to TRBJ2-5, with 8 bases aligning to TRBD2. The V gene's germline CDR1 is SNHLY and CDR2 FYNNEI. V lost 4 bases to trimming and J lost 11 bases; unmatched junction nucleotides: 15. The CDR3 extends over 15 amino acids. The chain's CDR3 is CASSGDGGVQRKQYF. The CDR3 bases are TGTGCCAGCAGTGGGGACGGGGGGGTTCAAAGGAAGCAGTACTTC.

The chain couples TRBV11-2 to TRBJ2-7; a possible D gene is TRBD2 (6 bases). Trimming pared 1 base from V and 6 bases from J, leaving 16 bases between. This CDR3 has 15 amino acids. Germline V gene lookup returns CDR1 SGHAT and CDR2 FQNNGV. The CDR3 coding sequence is TGTGCCAGCAGCTTAGTTCGGGGGACCACCTCCGAGCAGTACTTC. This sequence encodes CASSLVRGTTSEQYF.

CDR3 amino acids: CASSVRDRALEGYGYTF. As DNA, the CDR3 is TGTGCCAGCAGTGTCCGGGACAGGGCCCTCGAAGGCTATGGCTACACCTTC. The chain combines TRBV2 with TRBJ1-2; 9 nucleotides agree with TRBD1. V lost 4 bases to trimming and J lost 4 bases; unmatched junction nucleotides: 13. The CDR3 is made up of 17 amino acids. The V gene's germline CDR1 is SNHLY and CDR2 FYNNEI.